This is a list of T cell receptor beta chains from one sample in a study of regulatory and conventional T cells in RAG deficiency. The method was immunoSEQ multiplex PCR; TCRdb's version includes in-frame clones alone and lacks a portion of them. The sample holds approximately 46,000 clones; over 80% are singletons and the top ten take 0.4% to 0.55%. These data also formed part of another study, on regulatory T cells.

The specimen sequenced was CD4+ effector T cells sorted from blood. The receptors originated from a human donor in good health. CDR3s include the opening cysteine and the closing phenylalanine or tryptophan. D genes are given only for firm matches. Expanded clones get a size class; other rows say once, few or many, or leave the size out.

V gene	J gene	D gene	clone size	CDR3 protein	CDR3 DNA
TRBV6-1	TRBJ1-2	.	.	CASSESGAWGGYTF	TGTGCCAGCAGTGAAAGTGGGGCCTGGGGTGGCTACACCTTC
TRBV7-9	TRBJ2-5	.	.	CASSLGAGGQETQYF	TGTGCCAGCAGCCTTGGGGCAGGGGGGCAAGAGACCCAGTACTTC
TRBV16	TRBJ1-4	TRBD1	few	CASSDRGDQHEKLFF	TGTGCCAGCAGCGACAGGGGGGATCAACATGAAAAACTGTTTTTT
TRBV18	TRBJ1-2	.	.	CASSTDNYGYTF	TGTGCCAGCTCAACAGACAACTATGGCTACACCTTC
TRBV7-9	TRBJ1-2	TRBD1	.	CASSYGTGVGDGYTF	TGTGCCAGCAGCTACGGGACAGGGGTTGGCGATGGCTACACCTTC
TRBV4-2	TRBJ2-2	TRBD2	.	CASSRDRGAGELFF	TGTGCCAGCAGCCGAGATCGGGGGGCCGGGGAGCTGTTTTTT
TRBV7-3	TRBJ1-6	TRBD1	.	CASSLTGTGNSPLHF	TGTGCCAGCAGCCTTACCGGGACAGGGAATTCACCCCTCCACTTT
TRBV28	TRBJ1-2	.	.	CASSWANYGYTF	TGTGCCAGCAGCTGGGCTAACTATGGCTACACCTTC
TRBV18	TRBJ1-1	.	.	CASSPPGGLNTEAFF	TGTGCCAGCTCACCACCGGGAGGATTGAACACTGAAGCTTTCTTT
TRBV9	TRBJ2-7	.	.	CASSATGNLGEQYF	TGTGCCAGCAGCGCAACAGGGAACCTAGGCGAGCAGTACTTC
TRBV5-1	TRBJ1-2	.	.	CASSLTGTDYGYTF	TGCGCCAGCAGCTTGACCGGGACGGATTATGGCTACACCTTC
TRBV19	TRBJ2-2	.	.	CASSPRDIPNTGELFF	TGTGCCAGTAGTCCACGGGACATCCCGAACACCGGGGAGCTGTTTTTT
TRBV7-6	TRBJ1-3	.	.	CASSYGGPLAGNTIYF	TGTGCCAGCAGCTATGGGGGCCCCCTGGCAGGAAACACCATATATTTT
TRBV19	TRBJ2-3	.	.	CASSPRGSGTNRRDTQYF	TGTGCCAGTAGTCCCCGGGGGTCTGGCACAAACCGGCGGGATACGCAGTATTTT
TRBV30	TRBJ1-5	TRBD1	.	CAWSVSRTGTANQPQHF	TGTGCCTGGAGTGTATCTCGGACGGGGACAGCTAATCAGCCCCAGCATTTT
TRBV5-6	TRBJ2-2	TRBD2	few	CASSPGGAHHGELFF	TGTGCCAGCAGCCCGGGGGGGGCGCATCACGGGGAGCTGTTTTTT
TRBV7-8	TRBJ1-2	.	.	CASSPPDSYYGYTF	TGTGCCAGCAGCCCACCTGACAGTTACTATGGCTACACCTTC